The 17 T cell receptor beta chains below were found in one sample sequenced in a study of blood T cell repertoires in COVID-19. The data were produced by immunoSEQ multiplex PCR, yet TCRdb's version contains in-frame clones alone and is incomplete. This table holds tens of thousands of clones, 85% to 90% found once. The specimen was peripheral blood. The receptors here all came from a human donor in a cohort sampled during active COVID-19.

This clone was picked up one time. Within the sample, other DNA sequences also encode this same CDR3. The chain is built from TRBV5-1 and TRBJ2-3; the D gene is possibly TRBD2 (6 bases). The CDR3 is 16 amino acids. With 0 bases removed from V and 2 bases from J, the gap between germline ends came to 13 bases. The germline V gene has CDR1 SGHRS and CDR2 YFSETQ. Written as DNA, the CDR3 is TGCGCCAGCAGCTTGGATGGGGGAGGTTCCACAGATACGCAGTATTTT. Translated, it gives CASSLDGGGSTDTQYF.

The rearrangement links TRBV11-2 to TRBJ1-6, with D perhaps matching TRBD1 (5 bases). Germline values: CDR1 SGHAT, CDR2 FQNNGV. This CDR3 contains 15 residues. Trimming took off 0 bases at V and 4 bases at J, with 7 bases between the two ends. DNA for the CDR3: TGTGCCAGCAGCTTAGACGCAGGGTATAATTCACCCCTCCACTTT. Protein: CASSLDAGYNSPLHF.

V and J are TRBV7-6 and TRBJ2-3; D gene unclear. V was cut by 3 bases and J by 0 bases, with 10 bases left in between. The germline V gene encodes CDR1 SGHVS and CDR2 FNYEAQ. This CDR3 has 15 residues. In DNA form, the CDR3 reads TGTGCCAGCAGCTTGCGCTTCGCTAGCACAGATACGCAGTATTTT. Translating gives CASSLRFASTDTQYF.

V gene TRBV7-6 combines with J gene TRBJ2-1, with TRBD1 as a possible D gene (5 bases). The ends were cut back, 1 base at V and 8 bases at J, with 6 bases in the middle. The length of the CDR3 is 12 residues. The V gene's germline CDR1 is SGHVS and CDR2 FNYEAQ. The CDR3 nucleotides are TGTGCCAGCAGCTTAGTAGGGGATGAGCAGTTCTTC. Protein product: CASSLVGDEQFF. The full variable domain, rest sourced from reference TRBV7-6 and TRBJ2-1, is GAGVSQSPRYKVTKRGQDVALRCDPISGHVSLYWYRQALGQGPEFLTYFNYEAQQDKSGLPNDRFSAERPEGSISTLTIQRTEQRDSAMYRCASSLVGDEQFFGPGTRLTVL.

This clone has just one count. V usage is TRBV19 and J usage is TRBJ1-1, with unresolved D. The CDR3 covers 13 residues. V lost 6 bases and J 5 bases, leaving 13 bases between the germline ends. Germline V gene lookup returns CDR1 LNHDA and CDR2 SQIVND (reference sequence). The CDR3 region is CASSADEETEAFF. The CDR3 nucleotides read TGTGCCAGTAGCGCAGATGAGGAGACTGAAGCTTTCTTT.

The V and J genes are TRBV19 and TRBJ2-2; TRBD2 matches 12 bases. The CDR3 has 14 residues. The germline V gene encodes CDR1 LNHDA and CDR2 SQIVND (reference sequence). J was trimmed by 6 bases and V by 7 bases; bases with no gene match: 3. CDR3 sequence reads: CASKASGGAGELFF. The CDR3 region has the DNA TGTGCCAGTAAGGCTAGCGGGGGGGCCGGGGAGCTGTTTTTT.

The chain has TRBV30 and TRBJ1-4; perhaps TRBD1 as D (5 bases). The CDR3 runs to 14 residues. Germline CDR1 and CDR2: GTSNPN and SVGIG (reference sequence). Trimming removed 3 bases at V and 5 bases at J, with 13 bases between. In nucleotides, the CDR3 is TGTGCCTGGAGCGCGGGGACGTCGAATGAAAAACTGTTTTTT. Amino acids: CAWSAGTSNEKLFF.

The genes are TRBV2 and TRBJ2-3; no clear D. Per germline, CDR1 SNHLY and CDR2 FYNNEI. The CDR3 sequence is 17 residues long. V was cut by 3 bases and J by 0 bases, with 16 bases left in between. The CDR3 sequence is CASSDHRQQASTDTQYF. DNA for the CDR3: TGTGCCAGCAGTGACCATCGACAACAAGCTAGCACAGATACGCAGTATTTT.

The chain couples TRBV19 to TRBJ2-1, with TRBD1 identical over 7 bases. The ends lost 11 bases at V and 0 bases at J; junction bases unmatched: 10. CDR1 is LNHDA, CDR2 SQIVND, per germline (reference sequence). CDR3 length: 15 amino acids. CDR3 region: CASTTGDSSYNEQFF. The CDR3 DNA follows: TGTGCCTCGACGACCGGGGACAGCTCCTACAATGAGCAGTTCTTC.

This chain uses TRBV7-9 with TRBJ2-1, with D tentatively TRBD1 (6 bases). Looked up from germline, CDR1 is SEHNR and CDR2 is FQNEAQ (reference sequence). The CDR3 sequence is 13 residues long. Trimming shortened V by 3 bases and J by 6 bases, and 9 bases separated the two germline ends. CDR3 nucleotide sequence: TGTGCCAGCAGCTTTGACAGGTCCAATGAGCAGTTCTTC. Protein product: CASSFDRSNEQFF.

This chain connects TRBV3-1 (or the pseudogene TRBV3-2) to TRBJ2-3, with 8 bases identical to TRBD2. Germline assignment: CDR1 LGHDT and CDR2 YNNKEL (reference sequence). The CDR3 covers 17 residues. After removal of 1 base from V and 2 bases from J, the junction contained 8 bases not matched to a gene. The CDR3 nucleotides are TGTGCCAGCAGCCAAGGGCCAAGCGGGGGCCCCACAGATACGCAGTATTTT. Translating it yields CASSQGPSGGPTDTQYF.

The chain recombines TRBV30 with TRBJ1-2; no firm D call. Germline V gene sequence: CDR1 GTSNPN, CDR2 SVGIG (reference sequence). The CDR3 is made up of 11 amino acids. Trimming removed 5 bases from V and 8 bases from J, with 12 bases in between. CDR3: CAWGREAGYTF. The CDR3 DNA reads as TGTGCCTGGGGCCGAGAGGCGGGCTACACCTTC.

V and J are TRBV28 and TRBJ1-2; 10 nucleotides align to TRBD1. J was trimmed by 5 bases and V by 5 bases; bases with no gene match: 2. There are 13 residues in the CDR3. Germline loops: CDR1 MDHEN, CDR2 SYDVKM. This CDR3 reads CASSDRGRYGYTF. The DNA of the CDR3 is TGTGCCAGCAGTGACAGGGGGCGGTATGGCTACACCTTC.

The rearrangement uses TRBV7-2 and TRBJ2-7; D is unclear. Trimming removed 0 bases from V and 2 bases from J, with 8 bases in between. The CDR3 consists of 14 residues. Germline V gene data show CDR1 as SGHTA and CDR2 as FQGNSA. CDR3 sequence: CASSLAHNTYEQYV. CDR3 DNA: TGTGCCAGCAGCTTAGCACACAATACCTACGAGCAGTACGTC.

The chain links TRBV9 to TRBJ2-2, with a possible D match to TRBD1 (5 bases). Between the trimmed V and J ends, which lost 6 bases and 0 bases, there was a span of 12 bases. Germline V gene sequence: CDR1 SGDLS, CDR2 YYNGEE. The CDR3 is 15 amino acids. This CDR3 reads CASKLGASNTGELFF. CDR3 sequence (DNA): TGTGCCAGCAAATTAGGGGCCTCGAACACCGGGGAGCTGTTTTTT.

The V call is TRBV12-5, the J call TRBJ2-5; D remains ambiguous. V was clipped by 3 bases and J by 1 base, with 3 bases between them. Germline CDR1 LGHNT, CDR2 FRNRAP. The CDR3 is 12 residues long. The CDR3 spells CASGFGQETQYF. In DNA form, the CDR3 reads TGTGCTAGTGGTTTCGGCCAAGAGACCCAGTACTTC.

CDR3 protein: CASSSGLAGGYRKETQYF. DNA for the CDR3: TGTGCCAGCAGCTCCGGACTAGCGGGGGGGTACAGGAAAGAGACCCAGTACTTC. V is TRBV7-3 and J is TRBJ2-5; 15 bases map to TRBD2. Germline V gene lookup returns CDR1 SGHTA and CDR2 FQGTGA. This CDR3 spans 18 amino acids. Trimming removed 4 bases from V and 3 bases from J; junction bases left unmatched: 9.